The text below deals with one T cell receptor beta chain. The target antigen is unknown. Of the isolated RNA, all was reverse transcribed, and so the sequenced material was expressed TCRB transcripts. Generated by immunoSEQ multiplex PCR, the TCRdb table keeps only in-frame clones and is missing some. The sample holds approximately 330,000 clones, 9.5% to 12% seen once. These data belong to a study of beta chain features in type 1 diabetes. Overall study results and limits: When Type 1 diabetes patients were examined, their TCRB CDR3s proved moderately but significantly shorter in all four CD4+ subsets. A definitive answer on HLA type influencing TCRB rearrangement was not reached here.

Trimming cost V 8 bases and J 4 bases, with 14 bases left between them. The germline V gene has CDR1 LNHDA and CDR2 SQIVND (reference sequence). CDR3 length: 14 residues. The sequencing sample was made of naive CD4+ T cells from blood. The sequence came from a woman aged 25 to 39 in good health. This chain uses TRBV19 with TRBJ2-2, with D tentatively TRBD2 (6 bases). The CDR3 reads CASVGDFPTGELFF. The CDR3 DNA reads TGTGCCAGTGTGGGGGACTTCCCCACCGGGGAGCTGTTTTTT. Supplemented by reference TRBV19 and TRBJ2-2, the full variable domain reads DGGITQSPKYLFRKEGQNVTLSCEQNLNHDAMYWYRQDPGQGLRLIYYSQIVNDFQKGDIAEGYSVSREKKESFPLTVTSAQKNPTAFYLCASVGDFPTGELFFGEGSRLTVL.